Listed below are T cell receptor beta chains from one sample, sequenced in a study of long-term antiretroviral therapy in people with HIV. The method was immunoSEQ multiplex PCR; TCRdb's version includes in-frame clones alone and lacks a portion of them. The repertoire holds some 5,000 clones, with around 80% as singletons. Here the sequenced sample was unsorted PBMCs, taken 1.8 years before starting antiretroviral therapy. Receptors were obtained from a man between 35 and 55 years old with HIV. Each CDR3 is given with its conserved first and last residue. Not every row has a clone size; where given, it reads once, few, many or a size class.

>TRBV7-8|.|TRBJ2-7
CASSLALMSGYEQYF
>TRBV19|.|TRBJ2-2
CASSIPRSGRNTGELFF
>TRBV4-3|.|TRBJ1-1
CASSLGDRLHTEAFF
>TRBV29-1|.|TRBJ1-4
CSVLSEKLFF
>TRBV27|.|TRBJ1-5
CASRRDSPANQPQHF
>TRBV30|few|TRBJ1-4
CAWSVTVEKLFF
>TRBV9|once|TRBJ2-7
CASSVAGDHSYEQYF
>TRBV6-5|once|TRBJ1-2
CASRLDRDYGYTF
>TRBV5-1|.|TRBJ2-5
CASSLRGGTETQYF
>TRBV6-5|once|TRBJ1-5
CASRPRGGAGQPQHF
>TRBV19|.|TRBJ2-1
CASRTSGDSYNEQFF
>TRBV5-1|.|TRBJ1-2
CASSFTEGGYGYTF
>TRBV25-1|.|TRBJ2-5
CASSDSRGRETQYF
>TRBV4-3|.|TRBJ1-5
CASSQNTFNQPQHF
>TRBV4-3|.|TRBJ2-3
CASSQDRSLSGTDTQYF
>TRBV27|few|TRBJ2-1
CASSYPTGRYNEQFF
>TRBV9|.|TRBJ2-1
CASSVGAGAVNEQFF
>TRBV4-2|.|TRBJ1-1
CASSQVEGNTEAFF
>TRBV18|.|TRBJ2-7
CASSRGSTSYEQYF
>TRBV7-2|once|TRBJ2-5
CASSRAPLDQSHESKTQYF
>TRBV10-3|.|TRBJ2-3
CAVGFTDTQYF
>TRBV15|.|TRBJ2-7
CATSSAGTGSYEQYF
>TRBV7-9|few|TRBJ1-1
CASSPDDTEAFF
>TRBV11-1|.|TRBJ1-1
CASSTRQSRITEAFF
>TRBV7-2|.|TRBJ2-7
CASRPPDSAYEQYF
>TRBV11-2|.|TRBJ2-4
CASSLDLLGRRIQYF
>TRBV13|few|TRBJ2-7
CASSQSQTAYEQYF
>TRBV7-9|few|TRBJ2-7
CASSLPSGSSYEQYF
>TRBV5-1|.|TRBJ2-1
CASSFGYSNEQFF
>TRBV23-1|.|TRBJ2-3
CASYTPGTGVADTQYF
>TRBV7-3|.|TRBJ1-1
CASSLTTGYEAFF
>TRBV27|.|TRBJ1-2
CASTPGGGGWGGGYTF
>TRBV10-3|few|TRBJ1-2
CAISGTGQNYGYTF
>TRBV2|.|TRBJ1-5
CASRETVSNQPQHF
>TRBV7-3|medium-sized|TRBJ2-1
CASSEGNEQFF
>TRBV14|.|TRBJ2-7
CASSQGTRYEQYF
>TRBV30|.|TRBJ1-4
CAWSVPSGVATNEKLFF
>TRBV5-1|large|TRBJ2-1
CASSLTASGSSYNEQFF
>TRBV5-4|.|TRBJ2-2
CASSPGTPRTGELFF
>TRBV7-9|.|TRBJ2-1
CASSLEGGEFF